Presented here are 7 T cell receptor beta chains from one specimen sequenced in a study of control samples from healthy donors and cancer patients. Here immunoSEQ multiplex PCR was the method, and the copy in TCRdb shows in-frame clones only, minus some. This repertoire shows just over 150,000 clones, 80% to 90% found once; its top ten account for around 13%. Sequences were obtained from blood. These receptors came from a man younger than 40 in good health.

For the CDR3, the DNA is TGCGCCAGCAGCCTGGAGCCGGACAGCGAAAACTATGGCTACACCTTC. Translation: CASSLEPDSENYGYTF. This rearrangement joins TRBV4-1 to TRBJ1-2; tentatively, D is TRBD1 (6 bases). The CDR3 is made up of 16 amino acids. V was pared by 4 bases and J by 2 bases, with 17 bases between. Germline V gives CDR1 MGHRA, CDR2 YSYEKL.

The chain has TRBV7-2 and TRBJ2-2, with TRBD2 matching 9 bases. The ends lost 5 bases at V and 7 bases at J; junction bases unmatched: 8. Germline CDR1 SGHTA, CDR2 FQGNSA. The CDR3 spans 15 residues. Here the CDR3 DNA reads TGTGCCAGCAGCCTCGCTAGCGGGAAGGGCGGGGAGCTGTTTTTT. Translation gives CASSLASGKGGELFF. Full variable domain (remainder filled in from reference TRBV7-2 and TRBJ2-2): GAGVSQSPSNKVTEKGKDVELRCDPISGHTALYWYRQSLGQGLEFLIYFQGNSAPDKSGLPSDRFSAERTGGSVSTLTIQRTQQEDSAVYLCASSLASGKGGELFFGEGSRLTVL.

The rearrangement uses TRBV25-1 and TRBJ2-7; 8 bases align to TRBD2. The CDR3 totals 13 residues. J was trimmed by 5 bases and V by 7 bases; bases with no gene match: 7. The V gene's germline CDR1 is MGHDK and CDR2 SYGVNS. The DNA of the CDR3 is TGTGCCAGCAATGTAGCGGGAAGGAACGAGCAGTACTTC. Its translation: CASNVAGRNEQYF.

The chain recombines TRBV9 with TRBJ2-5; D gene ambiguous. The CDR3 has 13 residues. V dropped 2 bases and J dropped 1 base, with 6 bases sitting between them. The V gene's germline CDR1 is SGDLS and CDR2 YYNGEE. Written as DNA, the CDR3 is TGTGCCAGCAGCGTTACAGTCCAAGAGACCCAGTACTTC. This translates into CASSVTVQETQYF.

The chain couples TRBV5-8 to TRBJ2-3; TRBD1 is a possible D gene (5 bases). The CDR3 extends over 16 amino acids. Germline V gives CDR1 SGHTS, CDR2 YDEGEE. V gave up 2 bases and J gave up 3 bases, with 16 bases separating them. CDR3 loop: CASSFEPGLFTDTQYF. CDR3 coding DNA: TGTGCCAGCAGCTTCGAGCCAGGGCTATTTACAGATACGCAGTATTTT.

The V call is TRBV7-9, the J call TRBJ1-5; TRBD1 is a possible D gene (5 bases). Deletions cut 3 bases from V and 4 bases from J, with 7 bases between. This CDR3 region has 13 residues. From germline, CDR1 is SEHNR and CDR2 FQNEAQ (reference sequence). CDR3 coding DNA: TGTGCCAGCAGCTTTGAGGGGAATCAGCCCCAGCATTTT. This codes for CASSFEGNQPQHF.

V usage is TRBV5-5 and J usage is TRBJ1-1, with D unclear. From germline, CDR1 is SGHKS and CDR2 YYEKEE (reference sequence). The V and J ends lost 1 base and 7 bases respectively, with 11 bases between them. This CDR3 spans 13 amino acids. The CDR3 is CASSLNLPFEAFF. The CDR3 nucleotides are TGTGCCAGCAGCTTGAACCTCCCCTTTGAAGCTTTCTTT.